The 16 T cell receptor beta chains listed next were all sequenced from one sample in a study of blood T cell repertoires in COVID-19. Generated by immunoSEQ multiplex PCR, the TCRdb table keeps only in-frame clones and is missing some. The data contain about 200,000 clones, roughly 90% of them singletons. The sequenced material came from peripheral blood. All receptors derive from a man in his fifties or sixties with COVID-19, enrolled during active disease.

This chain uses TRBV5-1 with TRBJ2-1; 8 bases agree with TRBD1. J gave up 4 bases and V 0 bases, and 12 bases lay outside the gene matches. The CDR3 contains 18 residues. Germline-derived CDR1 and CDR2 are SGHRS and YFSETQ. The CDR3 DNA sequence: TGCGCCAGCAGCTTGGGTGACAGGGGCCAACCGGCTTACAATGAGCAGTTCTTC. It yields the protein CASSLGDRGQPAYNEQFF.

This chain connects TRBV15 to TRBJ2-1, with TRBD1 identical over 8 bases. The CDR3 contains 14 residues. Germline CDR1 LNHNV, CDR2 YYDKDF (reference sequence). V was clipped by 1 base and J by 10 bases; unmatched bases: 6. The CDR3 nucleotides read TGTGCCACCAGCAGAGGGCAGGGGGCGCGAGAGCAGTTCTTC. Protein product: CATSRGQGAREQFF.

This chain joins TRBV11-2 and TRBJ1-2; TRBD1 aligns across 10 bases. Germline V gene sequence: CDR1 SGHAT, CDR2 FQNNGV. With V trimmed by 4 bases and J by 4 bases, 6 bases remained unmatched. The CDR3 is 15 amino acids. The CDR3 loop is CASSSTGTGVYGYTF. CDR3 DNA: TGTGCCAGCAGCTCGACCGGGACAGGGGTCTATGGCTACACCTTC.

This clone has just one count. CDR3 nucleotides: TGTGCCGGATCTCCCGCGGGGAGCTCTGGAAACACCATATATTTT. Amino acid sequence: CAGSPAGSSGNTIYF. The J gene is TRBJ1-3, the V gene TRBV7-9; no definite D call. The V end lost 11 bases, the J end lost 0 bases, and 17 bases lay between the germline ends. The germline V gene has CDR1 SEHNR and CDR2 FQNEAQ (reference sequence). The CDR3 loop spans 15 amino acids.

The gene calls are TRBV9 and TRBJ2-1; TRBD2 agrees at 7 bases. The length of the CDR3 is 15 residues. With V trimmed by 4 bases and J by 4 bases, 8 bases remained unmatched. CDR1 is SGDLS and CDR2 is YYNGEE in the germline V gene. The CDR3: CASSLRGDLYNEQFF. As DNA, the CDR3 is TGTGCCAGCAGCCTACGGGGGGACCTGTACAATGAGCAGTTCTTC.

The table lists this clone with a few counts. The chain uses TRBV5-6 and TRBJ1-1; D is perhaps TRBD1 (5 bases). CDR1 SGHDT and CDR2 YYEEEE come from the germline V gene. The V gene lost 0 bases and the J gene lost 2 bases, with 11 bases spanning the gap. The CDR3 contains 15 residues. The CDR3 nucleotides are TGTGCCAGCAGCTTGGGGGCTCAGGGAAACACTGAAGCTTTCTTT. As protein: CASSLGAQGNTEAFF.

Only one count was recorded for this clone. The rearrangement uses TRBV5-1 and TRBJ2-3; a possible D gene is TRBD2 (6 bases). Trimming pared 1 base from V and 4 bases from J, leaving 13 bases between. Germline CDR1 reads SGHRS; CDR2 reads YFSETQ. The CDR3 totals 15 residues. CDR3 sequence reads: CASSLLGGSADTQYF. Here the CDR3 DNA reads TGCGCCAGCAGCTTGCTCGGGGGTAGCGCAGATACGCAGTATTTT.

Points on this clone: This same CDR3 is encoded by further DNA sequences in the sample. The genes are TRBV15 and TRBJ2-5; 7 positions match TRBD2. V lost 1 base, J lost 0 bases, and 2 bases stayed unmatched. Germline V gene data show CDR1 as LNHNV and CDR2 as YYDKDF (reference sequence). The CDR3 contains 15 residues. CDR3 residues: CATSRGGGDQETQYF. CDR3 DNA sequence: TGTGCCACCAGCAGAGGGGGGGGAGACCAAGAGACCCAGTACTTC. The full variable domain, rest sourced from reference TRBV15 and TRBJ2-5, is DAMVIQNPRYQVTQFGKPVTLSCSQTLNHNVMYWYQQKSSQAPKLLFHYYDKDFNNEADTPDNFQSRRPNTSFCFLDIRSPGLGDTAMYLCATSRGGGDQETQYFGPGTRLLVL.

The chain couples TRBV3-1 (or the pseudogene TRBV3-2) to TRBJ1-6; TRBD1 aligns across 7 bases. From germline, CDR1 is LGHDT and CDR2 YNNKEL (reference sequence). Trimming cost V 2 bases and J 7 bases; bases outside gene matches: 5. The CDR3 spans 15 residues. CDR3 sequence (DNA): TGTGCCAGCAGCCAAAAGGGGGCAGGGAATTCACCCCTCCACTTT. Amino acids: CASSQKGAGNSPLHF.

The gene calls are TRBV7-9 and TRBJ2-1; 9 bases agree with TRBD2. CDR3 size: 16 residues. From germline, CDR1 is SEHNR and CDR2 FQNEAQ (reference sequence). V trimming: 3 bases; J trimming: 8 bases; junction bases outside the gene matches: 11. The CDR3 DNA sequence: TGTGCCAGCAGCTTTAATGCGGCGGGGGGGCCTTATGAGCAGTTCTTC. Residues: CASSFNAAGGPYEQFF. The variable domain in full, completed from reference TRBV7-9 and TRBJ2-1, reads DTGVSQNPRHKITKRGQNVTFRCDPISEHNRLYWYRQTLGQGPEFLTYFQNEAQLEKSRLLSDRFSAERPKGSFSTLEIQRTEQGDSAMYLCASSFNAAGGPYEQFFGPGTRLTVL.

This chain joins TRBV3-1 (or the pseudogene TRBV3-2) and TRBJ2-5; D perhaps matches TRBD2 (5 bases). The V and J ends lost 8 bases and 5 bases respectively, with 15 bases between them. The CDR3 contains 13 residues. Germline CDR1 and CDR2: LGHDT and YNNKEL (reference sequence). In nucleotides, the CDR3 is TGTGCCAGCTTAGACTACTCAAAGGAGACCCAGTACTTC. It encodes CASLDYSKETQYF.

The rearrangement joins TRBV3-1 (or the pseudogene TRBV3-2) to TRBJ1-2, with 8 nucleotides matching TRBD1. The trim removed 1 base at V and 6 bases at J, leaving 10 bases unmatched. The CDR3 has 16 amino acids. From germline, CDR1 is LGHDT and CDR2 YNNKEL (reference sequence). The CDR3 sequence is CASSQGGPGGADGYTF. The CDR3 DNA reads as TGTGCCAGCAGCCAAGGGGGCCCAGGGGGCGCCGATGGCTACACCTTC.

J is TRBJ1-6 and V is TRBV6-5, with a possible D match to TRBD1 (6 bases). Trimming left V 7 bases short and J 1 base short, with 11 bases between. Germline CDR1 is MNHEY and CDR2 is SVGAGI. The CDR3 totals 15 residues. Here the CDR3 DNA reads TGTGCCAGCATTGGGCAGGGGTCCTATAATTCACCCCTCCACTTT. It yields the protein CASIGQGSYNSPLHF.

The genes are TRBV2 and TRBJ2-7; a weak D match, TRBD1 (6 bases). This CDR3 region has 14 residues. The germline gives CDR1 SNHLY, CDR2 FYNNEI. Trimming stripped 6 bases from V and 2 bases from J, with 14 bases between. CDR3 protein: CASSSGTRTYEQYF. CDR3 bases: TGTGCCAGCAGCTCCGGGACACGGACCTACGAGCAGTACTTC.

The chain joins TRBV7-2 to TRBJ1-5; 9 bases match TRBD1. This CDR3 has 16 residues. The V segment lost 3 bases and the J segment 2 bases; nucleotides outside the gene matches: 5. In germline, CDR1 is SGHTA, CDR2 FQGNSA. The DNA for the CDR3 is TGTGCCAGCAGCTTCAACAGGGGGCTGGGCAATCAGCCCCAGCATTTT. This sequence encodes CASSFNRGLGNQPQHF.

The CDR3 region is CASSLGTSGADEQYF. Here the CDR3 DNA reads TGTGCCAGCAGCTTAGGGACTAGCGGGGCAGACGAGCAGTACTTC. This chain connects TRBV7-6 to TRBJ2-7, with TRBD2 matching 12 bases. Losses at the gene ends were 1 base for V and 5 bases for J; bases not matched to a gene: 3. Germline values: CDR1 SGHVS, CDR2 FNYEAQ. The CDR3 extends over 15 amino acids.